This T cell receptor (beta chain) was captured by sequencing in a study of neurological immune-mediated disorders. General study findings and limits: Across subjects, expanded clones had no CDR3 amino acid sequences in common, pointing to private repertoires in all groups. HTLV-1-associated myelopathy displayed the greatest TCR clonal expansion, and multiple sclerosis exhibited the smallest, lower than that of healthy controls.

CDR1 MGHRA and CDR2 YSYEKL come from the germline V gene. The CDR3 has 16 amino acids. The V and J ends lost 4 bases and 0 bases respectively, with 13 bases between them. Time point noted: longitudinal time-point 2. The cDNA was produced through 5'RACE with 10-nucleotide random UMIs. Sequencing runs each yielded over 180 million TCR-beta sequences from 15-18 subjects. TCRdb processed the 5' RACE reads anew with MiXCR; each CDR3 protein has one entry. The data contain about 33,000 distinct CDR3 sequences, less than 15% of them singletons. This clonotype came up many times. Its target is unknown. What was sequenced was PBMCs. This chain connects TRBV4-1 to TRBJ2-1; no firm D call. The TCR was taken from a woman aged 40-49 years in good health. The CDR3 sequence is CASSRLDIVSYNEQFF. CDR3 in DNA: TGCGCCAGCAGCCGACTCGATATCGTCTCCTACAATGAGCAGTTCTTC.